The clone carrying this T cell receptor (beta chain) was observed a few times. The antigen is undetermined. The data stem from a study of molecular identifiers for immune sequencing clone quantification. Study-wide results and caveats: Among around 1 million naive cells, as was reported, spiked Jurkat TCR RNA from one cell was detectable.

The authors sorted naive CD8 T cells as CD8+CD4-CCR7+CD45RA+. Previously described methods and listed TCR primers were employed for the bulk TCR libraries. MiXCR, applied by TCRdb to the PCR reads, yields one record per CDR3 protein. The table records 400,000 to 600,000 distinct CDR3 sequences, around 25% of them present only once. Sequencing used naive CD8+ T cells from blood, with Jurkat cell RNA spiked in. Subset meaning: FACS-sorted CD8+CD4-CCR7+CD45RA+ naive T cells. This receptor was identified in a human donor in good health. Some libraries in this study had Jurkat cell RNA spiked in.

CDR3: CSADGGRSDTQYF. CDR3 nucleotide sequence: TGCAGCGCGGACGGGGGGCGTTCAGATACGCAGTATTTT. The rearrangement joins TRBV20-1 to TRBJ2-3, with a weak D call TRBD2 (7 bases). The germline gives CDR1 DFQATT, CDR2 SNEGSKA (reference sequence). The CDR3 is made up of 13 amino acids.